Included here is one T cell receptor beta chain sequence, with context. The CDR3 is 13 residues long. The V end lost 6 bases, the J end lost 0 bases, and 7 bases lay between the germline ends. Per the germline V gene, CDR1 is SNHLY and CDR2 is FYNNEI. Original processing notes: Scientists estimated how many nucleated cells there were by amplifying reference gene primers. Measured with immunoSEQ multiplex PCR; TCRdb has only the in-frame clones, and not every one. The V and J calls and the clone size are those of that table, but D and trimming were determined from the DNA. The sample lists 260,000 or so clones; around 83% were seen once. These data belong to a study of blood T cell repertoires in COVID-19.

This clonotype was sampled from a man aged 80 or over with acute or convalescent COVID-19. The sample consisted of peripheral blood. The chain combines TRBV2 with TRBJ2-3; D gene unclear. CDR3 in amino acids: CASRASSTDTQYF. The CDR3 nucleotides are TGTGCCAGCAGGGCCTCTAGCACAGATACGCAGTATTTT.